The 17 T cell receptor beta chains in this list originate from one sample, sequenced in a study of cytomegalovirus exposure and HLA in healthy donors. Repertoires were generated with immunoSEQ multiplex PCR, while TCRdb's copy carries only in-frame clones and drops some. Of 90,000 to 150,000 clones detected, roughly 90% appear once; the ten largest clones hold under 6.5%. The sample consisted of PBMCs. These receptors were obtained from a woman in her late teens or twenties in good health and CMV-seropositive.

The chain combines TRBV9 with TRBJ2-1; D possibly corresponds to TRBD1 (6 bases). V was pared by 0 bases and J by 7 bases, with 8 bases between. From germline, CDR1 is SGDLS and CDR2 YYNGEE. CDR3 size: 13 residues. The DNA of the CDR3 is TGTGCCAGCAGCGTAGAGGACAGTAATGAGCAGTTCTTC. Protein: CASSVEDSNEQFF.

The chain employs TRBV27 and TRBJ2-7; no clear D gene. Germline CDR1 and CDR2: MNHEY and SMNVEV (reference sequence). The germline V and J ends were trimmed by 4 bases and 1 base, with 11 bases remaining between them. This CDR3 has 14 residues. The CDR3 DNA is TGTGCCAGCAGTTCCTCCAGGATTTCCTACGAGCAGTACTTC. Protein: CASSSSRISYEQYF.

This sequence joins TRBV30 and TRBJ2-1; tentative D call: TRBD2 (5 bases). Germline V lookup: CDR1 GTSNPN, CDR2 SVGIG (reference sequence). The CDR3 totals 17 residues. The V gene lost 0 bases and the J gene lost 2 bases, with 17 bases spanning the gap. The CDR3 reads CAWSVGIYGVPYNEQFF. Here the CDR3 DNA reads TGTGCCTGGAGTGTTGGGATTTACGGGGTCCCCTACAATGAGCAGTTCTTC.

The J gene is TRBJ1-1, the V gene TRBV20-1; 7 nucleotides match TRBD1. Germline CDR1 and CDR2: DFQATT and SNEGSKA (reference sequence). V shed 5 bases, J shed 7 bases, and the junction held 1 base outside the gene matches. This CDR3 comprises 10 residues. In DNA, the CDR3 is TGCAGTGCTCGACAGGGTGAAGCTTTCTTT. Translation gives CSARQGEAFF.

This chain links TRBV6-1 with TRBJ2-7; D not certain. The V gene lost 0 bases and the J gene lost 5 bases, with 14 bases spanning the gap. The CDR3 covers 15 residues. Germline lookup yields CDR1 MNHNS and CDR2 SASEGT. Written as DNA, the CDR3 is TGTGCCAGCAGTGAAGCAACGCGTCCTCTTGACGAGCAGTACTTC. Residues: CASSEATRPLDEQYF.

This chain connects TRBV6-1 to TRBJ2-2; D is uncertain. Germline assignment: CDR1 MNHNS and CDR2 SASEGT. This CDR3 is 14 amino acids long. V lost 5 bases and J lost 8, with 15 bases in between. The CDR3 DNA is TGTGCCAGCAGTATAGGAATCGCTAGGGGGGAGCTGTTTTTT. This sequence encodes CASSIGIARGELFF.

The chain recombines TRBV15 with TRBJ1-2; possible D gene TRBD1, 6 bases. Trimming removed 0 bases from V and 7 bases from J, with 12 bases in between. The V gene's germline CDR1 is LNHNV and CDR2 YYDKDF (reference sequence). The CDR3 contains 14 residues. Here the CDR3 reads CATSREINRAGYTF. The CDR3 DNA reads TGTGCCACCAGCAGAGAAATTAACAGGGCTGGCTACACCTTC.

The chain carries TRBV30 and TRBJ2-5, with 13 bases that match TRBD2. The last part of the DNA fits TRBJ2-7 better; the J call may be wrong. The germline CDR1 and CDR2 sequences are GTSNPN and SVGIG (reference sequence). This CDR3 region has 15 residues. This chain's CDR3 is CAWVGLAGISYEQYF. The CDR3 coding sequence is TGTGCCTGGGTGGGACTAGCGGGGATCTCCTACGAGCAGTACTTC.

V and J are TRBV6-5 and TRBJ2-3, with D tentatively TRBD1 (5 bases). Trimming took off 2 bases at V and 2 bases at J, with 11 bases between the two ends. The CDR3 is 15 residues long. Germline V gene lookup returns CDR1 MNHEY and CDR2 SVGAGI. The CDR3 loop reads CASSYSRANTDTQYF. The CDR3, as DNA: TGTGCCAGCAGTTACAGCAGGGCAAACACAGATACGCAGTATTTT.

CDR3: CASSEGQTNYGYTF. As DNA, the CDR3 is TGTGCCAGCAGTGAGGGACAGACTAACTATGGCTACACCTTC. The rearrangement joins TRBV2 to TRBJ1-2; the match to TRBD1 covers 7 bases. The CDR3 loop spans 14 amino acids. V gave up 3 bases and J gave up 0 bases; unmatched junction bases: 1. Germline CDR1 SNHLY, CDR2 FYNNEI.

This clone was recorded once. The rearrangement links TRBV23-1 to TRBJ2-4, with D maybe TRBD2 (5 bases). TRBV23-1 is noted as an ORF with a role that remains uncertain. The CDR3 runs to 15 residues. With 4 bases removed from V and 7 bases from J, the gap between germline ends came to 17 bases. CDR3 nucleotides: TGCGCCAGCAGTCGGCTCAGAGGGAGCAAGAACATTCAGTACTTC. It specifies CASSRLRGSKNIQYF.

CDR3 region: CASSLTGGTRSSNEQFF. CDR3 DNA sequence: TGCGCCAGCAGCTTGACTGGGGGCACTAGGAGCTCCAATGAGCAGTTCTTC. The V gene is TRBV5-1, the J gene TRBJ2-1; D may be TRBD1 (6 bases). V shed 1 base and J shed 6 bases, with 20 bases lying between them. Germline CDR1 SGHRS, CDR2 YFSETQ. The CDR3 consists of 17 residues.

This chain uses TRBV9 with TRBJ1-1, with a possible D match to TRBD1 (6 bases). This CDR3 comprises 15 residues. V was shortened by 0 bases and J by 1 base, with 10 bases between the two germline ends. Looked up from germline, CDR1 is SGDLS and CDR2 is YYNGEE. In DNA form, the CDR3 reads TGTGCCAGCAGCGTAGGGGGGGGCTGGAACACTGAAGCTTTCTTT. As protein: CASSVGGGWNTEAFF.

This chain connects TRBV6-5 to TRBJ1-4; 10 nucleotides line up with TRBD1. The CDR3 runs 15 residues. Unmatched junction bases numbered 9, after V lost 7 bases and J lost 7 bases. Germline loops: CDR1 MNHEY, CDR2 SVGAGI. Here the CDR3 reads CASKTDRGRGEKLFF. In nucleotides, the CDR3 is TGTGCCAGCAAAACTGACAGGGGGCGGGGTGAAAAACTGTTTTTT.

The CDR3 region is CASSHLQGSELRPNYGYTF. The CDR3 DNA follows: TGCGCCAGCAGCCACCTACAGGGGAGCGAACTTCGGCCTAACTATGGCTACACCTTC. V and J are TRBV4-3 and TRBJ1-2, with 7 bases aligning to TRBD1. In germline, CDR1 is LGHNA, CDR2 YSLEER. V was clipped by 3 bases and J by 0 bases; unmatched bases: 16. This CDR3 is 19 amino acids long.

V and J are TRBV6-1 and TRBJ2-7, with 7 bases aligning to TRBD1. V shed 5 bases, J shed 4 bases, and the junction held 8 bases outside the gene matches. The CDR3 is 14 amino acids. Germline V CDR1 and CDR2: MNHNS, SASEGT. This CDR3 reads CASSTPGQKYEQYF. As DNA, the CDR3 is TGTGCCAGCAGTACACCGGGACAGAAATACGAGCAGTACTTC.

V gene TRBV7-9 combines with J gene TRBJ1-2, with 7 nucleotides matching TRBD1. The CDR3 length is 16 residues. CDR1 SEHNR and CDR2 FQNEAQ come from the germline V gene (reference sequence). Germline trimming cut 5 bases from V and 4 bases from J; bases unmatched to any gene: 13. The CDR3 spells CASSRDSLASGYGYTF. CDR3 sequence (DNA): TGTGCCAGCAGCCGGGACAGCCTCGCTTCAGGCTATGGCTACACCTTC.